This T cell receptor beta chain originates from a study of T cells in Graves' hyperthyroidism and ophthalmopathy. Using RNA transcripts as the source, TCR beta CDR3 regions were amplified. HTBI primers were the set used in a first-round RT-PCR of the TCR CDR3. In TCRdb, the multiplex PCR reads were re-called with MiXCR into one record per CDR3 protein. The data contain 700,000 or so distinct CDR3 sequences, about a sixth of them singletons. The receptor was derived from a young man with Graves' hyperthyroidism. Material: blood.

CDR3 amino acids: CASSLEFPRDSYEQYF. The CDR3 coding sequence is TGTGCCAGCAGTTTAGAATTCCCTAGAGACTCCTACGAGCAGTACTTC. The chain has TRBV27 and TRBJ2-7, with D unresolved. The germline V and J ends were trimmed by 2 bases and 0 bases, with 14 bases remaining between them. Germline CDR1 MNHEY, CDR2 SMNVEV (reference sequence). This CDR3 has 16 amino acids.